The text below deals with one T cell receptor (beta chain). Its antigen is not yet known. A read error is possible here, since a much larger clone lies one base away. The entry originates in a study of regulatory T cells in long-lasting Graves disease (dated by TCRdb to about 2021). In terms of the full investigation: Patients with newly diagnosed Graves' disease had been on antithyroid drugs for under 3 months. A total of some 35 samples underwent TCR sequencing, from around 13 patients with persistent Graves' disease and approximately 20 patients with newly diagnosed Graves' disease. Peripheral blood TCR sequencing and RNA sequencing compared persistent Graves' disease patients with newly diagnosed Graves' disease patients. The study was registered as a clinical trial and conducted in China.

The CDR3 has 15 amino acids, counting the end cysteine and phenylalanine. Left in the record is the CDR3 DNA by itself, 45 bases read in frame from the first base. Trimming removed 11 bases from V and 8 bases from J, leaving 24 bases between the germline ends. According to the germline V gene (reference sequence), CDR1 reads MNHEY and CDR2 reads SMNVEV. Results the study describes overall, beyond this receptor: As a limitation, the authors acknowledged that the small sample size may reduce accuracy. Persistent disease showed preferential use of TRBV28, TRBJ1-2 and TRBJ2-5, whereas newly diagnosed disease favored TRBV20-1 and TRBJ2-1. Because the primary lesion, thyroid tissue, could not be accessed, the study looked at peripheral blood alone. Patients with persistent disease shared more public clonotypes (around 2,700) than newly diagnosed patients did (approximately 970). Lower TCR Shannon entropy and fewer highly expanded clones were observed in persistent Graves' disease patients than in newly diagnosed patients, which suggested clonal expansion. Sequencing and analysis were restricted to the TCR beta chain.

The intended sense of this specimen's time point label: newly diagnosed GD, antithyroid drugs for less than 3 months. For both TCR sequencing and RNA sequencing, RNA was extracted from PBMCs in TRIzol. The diagnosis of Graves' disease followed American Thyroid Association guidelines. The patients came from an endocrinology department in Xi'an, China. Each patient gave approximately 9.7 milliliters of peripheral blood, collected in an EDTA anticoagulant tube. Ficoll Paque Plus density gradient separation was used to isolate PBMCs, and no additional T cell sorting was done. An Agilent 2100 Bioanalyzer and agarose gel were used to check RNA quality, while a NanoDrop 2000 measured RNA concentration. Library method: multiplex PCR. For sequencing, an Illumina HiSeq 4000 was employed. CDR3 regions were amplified by Arm-PCR with iRepertoire HTBI primers to construct TCR beta libraries. Before sequencing, the PCR products went through gel purification. The authors' pipeline ran thus. Gene usage analysis of CDR3 amino acid clonotypes relied on the 55 to 80 TRBV and fewer than 15 TRBJ segments identified across samples. COPE and FqMerger were used to merge filtered high-quality paired reads into contigs. BLAST was used to align contigs to the IMGT TRBV, TRBD and TRBJ reference genes, and CDR3 was defined following IMGT. Highly expanded clones were defined as clonotypes with a frequency above 0.1%. Shannon entropy served as the measure of repertoire diversity, while the Gini coefficient captured V-J evenness. A clonotype was considered public if more than one individual shared it. Using fastp at Q25 and MiXCR, TCRdb reprocessed the public reads and kept productive beta chains. Every distinct CDR3 protein forms one entry, paired with its most common genes and DNA. The V and J calls reflect TCRdb's pipeline rather than the authors' work. For this sample there are just over 600,000 distinct CDR3 sequences; approximately 15% appear just once. The ten top clones hold 15% to 20% of the sample.

The sample was also reused in another study, on T cells in Graves' hyperthyroidism and ophthalmopathy. The second publication reports: Stable Graves' hyperthyroidism was defined as no progression to ophthalmopathy during 18 months of follow-up. Hyperthyroidism patients were aged 18 to 65 years and newly diagnosed, with disease duration of less than 2 months. Exclusion was applied to patients with uncontrolled infections, other autoimmune diseases, pregnancy or lactation. Clinical symptoms, serum thyroxine and TRAb, thyroid ultrasound, and orbital computed tomography formed the basis for the diagnoses. The first round of RT-PCR for the TCR CDR3 was performed with the HTBI primer set and the Qiagen OneStep RT-PCR kit. Most expanded thyroid clonotypes (frequency above 0.001) were also detected in blood, suggesting blood repertoires may reflect thyroid immune responses. In cross-validation, a model built on a 13 V-J signature told ophthalmopathy apart from stable hyperthyroidism with 85% to 90% sensitivity and roughly 81% specificity, and in testing the same model reached 80%/75%. In validation, the model predicted progression to ophthalmopathy a median of approximately 6.6 months before onset, with about 70% sensitivity and 72.22% specificity. To identify distinguishing TCR V-J signatures, a discovery cohort of about 100 patients was used, comprising 40 to 45 with Graves' ophthalmopathy and around 60 with stable Graves' hyperthyroidism. Whether ophthalmopathy could be predicted prospectively was tested in an independent validation cohort made up of approximately 19 hyperthyroidism patients plus 17 patients who later progressed to ophthalmopathy. The 90 or so discovery patients were randomly split 7:3 into training and test sets. Thyroid tissue and blood T-cell repertoires from more than 5 Graves' hyperthyroidism patients were also compared in the study. Following sampling, methimazole starting at 30 mg daily was given to hyperthyroidism patients, and high-dose intravenous methylprednisolone was given to ophthalmopathy patients. A second multiplex PCR round built the libraries, followed by size selection and purification. The libraries were sequenced on an Illumina HiSeq2000 using paired-end 100 bp reads. SOAPnuke was used to process the raw data, throwing out any read that contained adapters or uncalled bases, had a mean Phred below 15, or lacked an exact constant-primer or identifier match. High-quality paired reads were merged using COPE v1.2.5, and each unique nucleotide sequence was defined as a clonotype. MiTCR v1.1 was used to align the clonotypes against IMGT TRBV, TRBD and TRBJ reference segments. The analysis included only V-J combinations with a frequency above 0.0001, which together covered roughly 99% of the repertoires. A TCS score was defined as the ratio of F50 (clonal expansion) to E x V (chaos), with BLOSUM62-based TCRdist applied between CDR3 peptides within each V-J. Welch's t-statistics and random forest reduced just over 500 V-J features to 10 to 15, which were used in a naive Bayes classifier (R e1071). Sample size was not statistically predetermined, and blinding of investigators to group allocation was not performed. TCR Vbeta CDR3 sequencing of approximately 140 peripheral blood samples (roughly 43 ophthalmopathy, about 74 hyperthyroidism and roughly 17 progressor patients) is reported in the paper.

The material was peripheral blood mononuclear cells (PBMCs), obtained at new diagnosis, from a patient treated with antithyroid drugs. The rearranged chain carries TRBV27 and TRBJ1-4; TRBD1 could be the D gene, as 6 bases match. The sequence derives from a woman aged 30 to 39 with Graves disease. Donor details come from another sample of the same person, matched by shared clones. The DNA sequence reads TGTGCCGGCAAACGAATAGGACAGTTCCAGGAAAAACTGTTTTTT. This sequence encodes CAGKRIGQFQEKLFF.